These T cell receptor beta chains were read from a single sample in a study of T cell responses to AZD1222 COVID-19 vaccine. Profiled with immunoSEQ multiplex PCR; TCRdb holds only in-frame clones, not every one. Here the sample spans 150,000 to 200,000 clones, about 90% being singletons. The sample here was peripheral blood, taken 28 days after the second dose of the MenACWY control vaccine. The receptor set was obtained from an adult who received the MenACWY meningococcal vaccine as a control. CDR3s include the opening cysteine and the closing phenylalanine or tryptophan. A D gene is named only where the DNA matches it firmly. The size field is filled for only some rows; it gives once, few, many or a size class.

cdr3_nt,cdr3_aa,j_call,clone_size,v_call,d_call
TGTGCCAGCAGCGGGGGCGCTAACAGGGGAGGAGAGACCCAGTACTTC,CASSGGANRGGETQYF,TRBJ2-5,once,TRBV11-3,-
TGTGCCATCAGGGCTAGCGGGAGGCACACCGGGGAGCTGTTTTTT,CAIRASGRHTGELFF,TRBJ2-2,-,TRBV10-3,TRBD2
TGTGCCAGCAGCTTAGCGGCCCTCGAAGGGCAGTTCTTC,CASSLAALEGQFF,TRBJ2-1,-,TRBV11-3,-
TGTGCCATCAGCCAGACTAGCGGGCATAACACAGATACGCAGTATTTT,CAISQTSGHNTDTQYF,TRBJ2-3,-,TRBV10-3,TRBD2
TGTGCCAGCAGTTACCCCGGGACAATGAAGGGGTATGGCTACACCTTC,CASSYPGTMKGYGYTF,TRBJ1-2,-,TRBV6-5,-
TGTGCCACCAGCAGAGATCGTCTCGAGCAGTACTTC,CATSRDRLEQYF,TRBJ2-7,once,TRBV15,-
TGCGCCAGCAGCCAAGACTGGACAGGGGGGGAAAAACTGTTTTTT,CASSQDWTGGEKLFF,TRBJ1-4,-,TRBV4-1,TRBD1
TGTGCCAGCAGTCTCCCGGGCCTTCCCCTCGAGCAGTACTTC,CASSLPGLPLEQYF,TRBJ2-7,-,TRBV28,-
TGTGCCAGCTCACGACAGGGACGGACTGAAGCTTTCTTT,CASSRQGRTEAFF,TRBJ1-1,once,TRBV18,TRBD1
TGTGCCAGCTCACCACCCTCAGGTGGACAAGAGACCCAGTACTTC,CASSPPSGGQETQYF,TRBJ2-5,-,TRBV18,-
TGTGCCAGCAGTCAACGGGGCTCAACCTACAATGAGCAGTTCTTC,CASSQRGSTYNEQFF,TRBJ2-1,-,TRBV6-5,-
TGTGCCAGTAGTATATTGGGGACAGGGATATTGAGCACTGAAGCTTTCTTT,CASSILGTGILSTEAFF,TRBJ1-1,-,TRBV19,TRBD1
TGCGCCAGCAGTCCTCGGACAGGCGGAGGCTACACCTTC,CASSPRTGGGYTF,TRBJ1-2,-,TRBV10-1,TRBD1
TGTGCCATCAGCCTCGGACAGGCAGCTTTCTTT,CAISLGQAAFF,TRBJ1-1,-,TRBV10-3,TRBD1
TGTGCCAGCAGTACCCCGGGACAGGGGAGTTCACCCCTCCACTTT,CASSTPGQGSSPLHF,TRBJ1-6,-,TRBV27,TRBD1
TGTGCCAGCAGACGCAGGGGTTGGGGGACCGGGGAGCTGTTTTTT,CASRRRGWGTGELFF,TRBJ2-2,few,TRBV7-9,-
TGTGCCTGGAGTGTAGGACAGGGCTACGAGCAGTACTTC,CAWSVGQGYEQYF,TRBJ2-7,-,TRBV30,TRBD1
TGTGCCAGCAGTCTCGGGACAGGGTTCCAGCCCCAGCATTTT,CASSLGTGFQPQHF,TRBJ1-5,-,TRBV6-2/TRBV6-3,TRBD1
TGTGCCAGTAGTATGGGCAGAAACTCCTACGAGCAGTACTTC,CASSMGRNSYEQYF,TRBJ2-7,once,TRBV19,-
TGTGCCAGCATCCCCGGGACAGGGTCATCCGAGCAGTACTTC,CASIPGTGSSEQYF,TRBJ2-7,few,TRBV11-2,TRBD1
TGTGCCAGCAGTTTATCGAGGGGGGAAAATGAAAAACTGTTTTTT,CASSLSRGENEKLFF,TRBJ1-4,-,TRBV27,-
TGTGCCAGCAGCACAACGATTAGCGGGGGTATAGTAGAGCAGTTCTTC,CASSTTISGGIVEQFF,TRBJ2-1,-,TRBV3-1/TRBV3-2,TRBD2
TGTGCCATCAGAACGGGACTAGCGGGAGGTGGCGGGGAGCTGTTTTTT,CAIRTGLAGGGGELFF,TRBJ2-2,-,TRBV10-3,TRBD2
TGTGCCAGCAGTGAACTTTCGACAGCTAACTATGGCTACACCTTC,CASSELSTANYGYTF,TRBJ1-2,-,TRBV6-1,-
TGTGCCAGCAGCCCCATGGGCGGTAGCGAGCAGTACTTC,CASSPMGGSEQYF,TRBJ2-7,-,TRBV14,-
TGTGCCAGCAGTCCCCGCCCTAGGGGGCAAGAGACCCAGTACTTC,CASSPRPRGQETQYF,TRBJ2-5,-,TRBV27,-
TGTGCCAGCAGCCCCGGATGGGAGGGAGGAGTCGGGGAGCTGTTTTTT,CASSPGWEGGVGELFF,TRBJ2-2,-,TRBV28,TRBD2
TGTGCCAGCAGCTTGGTGGACAGGGACCGTGGCGAGCAGTACTTC,CASSLVDRDRGEQYF,TRBJ2-7,-,TRBV5-6,TRBD1
TGTGCCAGCAGTGGTGGGACAGCGCATAGCAATCAGCCCCAGCATTTT,CASSGGTAHSNQPQHF,TRBJ1-5,-,TRBV6-1,TRBD1
TGTGCCAGCAGGGAAGACAGGGATTTGTTCTGGTACGAGCAGTACTTC,CASREDRDLFWYEQYF,TRBJ2-7,-,TRBV6-1,TRBD1
TGTGCCAGCAGTTCTACCACAGGGACCACTAATGAAAAACTGTTTTTT,CASSSTTGTTNEKLFF,TRBJ1-4,-,TRBV28,-
TGTGCCAGCAGCTTTCCCCGGGACAGGTTCAACGAGCAGTACTTC,CASSFPRDRFNEQYF,TRBJ2-7,-,TRBV7-3,TRBD1
TGTGCCAGCAGTTACCGCCCCTTCTCCTACGAGCAGTACTTC,CASSYRPFSYEQYF,TRBJ2-7,-,TRBV27,-
TGTGCCAGCAGAAGACTTACGAACACTGAAGCTTTCTTT,CASRRLTNTEAFF,TRBJ1-1,-,TRBV6-5,-
TGTGCCAGCAGCTTACAGAACGGAGATGAAGGGGAGCTGTTTTTT,CASSLQNGDEGELFF,TRBJ2-2,once,TRBV7-8,-
TGTGCCAGCAGTTTATTGGGGCAAGAGACCCAGTACTTC,CASSLLGQETQYF,TRBJ2-5,-,TRBV27,-
TGTGCCAGCAGCTTGGCCTCTTTGGTTGAAGCTTTCTTT,CASSLASLVEAFF,TRBJ1-1,-,TRBV5-6,-
TGTGCCAGCAGTTTAATCCCAGCGGGACTCTACGAGCAGTACTTC,CASSLIPAGLYEQYF,TRBJ2-7,-,TRBV28,TRBD2
TGTGCCAGTAGTGTACCGGGACAGGAGTATAGCAATCAGCCCCAGCATTTT,CASSVPGQEYSNQPQHF,TRBJ1-5,-,TRBV19,TRBD1
TGCGCCAGCAGCCAAGACGTGAGGAGGGCCCTGGGGCCCCAGCATTTT,CASSQDVRRALGPQHF,TRBJ1-5,-,TRBV4-1,-
TGCGCCAGCAGACCTAAACTAGTAAAATACAATGAGCAGTTCTTC,CASRPKLVKYNEQFF,TRBJ2-1,once,TRBV5-1,-
TGTGCCAGCAGCTTAACTGCCCGGAACACTGAAGCTTTCTTT,CASSLTARNTEAFF,TRBJ1-1,-,TRBV7-3,-
TGTGCCAGTAGTATGGACAGGGGGCGAGAGACCCAGTACTTC,CASSMDRGRETQYF,TRBJ2-5,-,TRBV19,TRBD1
TGTGCCAGCAGTTTTAGGGCTAGCGGGAGCAATGAGCAGTTCTTC,CASSFRASGSNEQFF,TRBJ2-1,-,TRBV28,TRBD2
TGTGCCAGCAGCCAAGTTAACAGTTATTCACCCCTCCACTTT,CASSQVNSYSPLHF,TRBJ1-6,-,TRBV3-1/TRBV3-2,-
TGTGCCAGTAGTGGAGCTAGCGGGAACACCTACGAGCAGTACTTC,CASSGASGNTYEQYF,TRBJ2-7,-,TRBV19,TRBD2